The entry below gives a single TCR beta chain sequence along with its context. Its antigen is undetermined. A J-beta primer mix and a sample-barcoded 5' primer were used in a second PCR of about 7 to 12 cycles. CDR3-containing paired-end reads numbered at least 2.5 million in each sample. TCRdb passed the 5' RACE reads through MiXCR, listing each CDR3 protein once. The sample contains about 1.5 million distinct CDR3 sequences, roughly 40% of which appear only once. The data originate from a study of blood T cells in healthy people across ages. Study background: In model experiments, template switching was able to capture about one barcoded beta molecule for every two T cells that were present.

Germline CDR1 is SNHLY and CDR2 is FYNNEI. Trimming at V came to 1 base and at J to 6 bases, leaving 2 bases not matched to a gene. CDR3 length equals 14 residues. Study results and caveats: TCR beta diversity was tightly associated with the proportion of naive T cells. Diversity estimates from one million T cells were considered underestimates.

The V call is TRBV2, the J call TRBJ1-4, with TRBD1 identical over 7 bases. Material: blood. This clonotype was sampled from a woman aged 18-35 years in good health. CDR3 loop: CASSEETGDEKLFF. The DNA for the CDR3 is TGTGCCAGCAGTGAAGAAACAGGGGATGAAAAACTGTTTTTT.